The source of this TCR beta chain is a study of OX40 agonist ivuxolimab in advanced cancers. The wider study: Ivuxolimab, an antibody acting as an agonist of OX40 (CD134), was used to treat patients. Patients in the trial were receiving intravenous ivuxolimab every 2 weeks, at doses of 0.01 to 10 mg/kg.

As to this clone: As yet, its antigen is unknown.

Germline assignment: CDR1 MGHRA and CDR2 YSYEKL. The V gene lost 1 base and the J gene lost 7 bases, with 18 bases spanning the gap. The CDR3 has 16 amino acids. Produced via immunoSEQ multiplex PCR; TCRdb's table is partial and in-frame only. The sample records 100,000 to 110,000 clones, approximately 90% being singletons. General observations from the study: On average, CD8+ T cells showed a greater number of expanded clones than CD4+.

This TCR came from an adult with an advanced solid tumor such as melanoma, head and neck, liver or kidney cancer. V and J are TRBV4-1 and TRBJ2-3; tentative D call: TRBD1 (5 bases). The sample here was CD4+ or CD8+ T cells sorted from blood, taken in a trial of the OX40 agonist ivuxolimab. DNA of the CDR3: TGCGCCAGCAGCCAAGCCTCCGACAGCCCACAGAATACGCAGTATTTT. Translated, it gives CASSQASDSPQNTQYF.